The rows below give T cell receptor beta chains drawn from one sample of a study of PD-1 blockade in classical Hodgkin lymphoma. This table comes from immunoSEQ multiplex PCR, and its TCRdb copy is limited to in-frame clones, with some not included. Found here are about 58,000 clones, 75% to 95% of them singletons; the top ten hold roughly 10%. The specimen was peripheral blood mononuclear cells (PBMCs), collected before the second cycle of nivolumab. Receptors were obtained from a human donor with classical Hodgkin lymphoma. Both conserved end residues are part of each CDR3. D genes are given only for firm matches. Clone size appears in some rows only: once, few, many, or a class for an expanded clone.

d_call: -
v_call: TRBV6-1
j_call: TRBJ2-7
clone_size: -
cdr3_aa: CASCKAGLGEQYF
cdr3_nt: TGTGCCAGTTGCAAGGCGGGCTTGGGCGAGCAGTACTTC

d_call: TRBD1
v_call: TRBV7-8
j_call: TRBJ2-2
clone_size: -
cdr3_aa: CASSEPGQGPGELFF
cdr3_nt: TGTGCCAGCAGCGAACCGGGACAGGGTCCCGGGGAGCTGTTTTTT

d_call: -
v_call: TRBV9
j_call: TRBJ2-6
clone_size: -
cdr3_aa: CASSVEETGANVLTF
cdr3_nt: TGTGCCAGCAGCGTAGAAGAAACTGGGGCCAACGTCCTGACTTTC

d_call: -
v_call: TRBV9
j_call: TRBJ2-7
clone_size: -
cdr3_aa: CASSVGSSLEQYF
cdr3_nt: TGTGCCAGCAGCGTAGGTTCCTCCTTAGAGCAGTACTTC

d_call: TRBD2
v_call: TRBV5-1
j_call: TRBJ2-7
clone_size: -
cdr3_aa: CASSLTSGTFYEQYF
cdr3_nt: TGCGCCAGCAGCCTGACTAGCGGGACGTTCTACGAGCAGTACTTC

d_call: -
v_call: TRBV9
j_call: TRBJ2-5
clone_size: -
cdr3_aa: CASSVASRGPHGETQYF
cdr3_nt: TGTGCCAGCAGCGTAGCGAGTAGGGGCCCTCACGGTGAGACCCAGTACTTC

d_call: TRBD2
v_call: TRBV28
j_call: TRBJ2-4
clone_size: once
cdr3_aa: CASSFERSLAENIQYF
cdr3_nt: TGTGCCAGCAGTTTCGAAAGGAGTCTAGCGGAAAACATTCAGTACTTC

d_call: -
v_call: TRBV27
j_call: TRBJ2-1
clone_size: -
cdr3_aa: CASSTTLRVPGNDEQFF
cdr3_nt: TGTGCCAGCAGCACTACCCTCCGGGTCCCAGGTAACGATGAGCAGTTCTTC

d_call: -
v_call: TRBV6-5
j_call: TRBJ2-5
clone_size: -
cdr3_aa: CASSVGIRETQYF
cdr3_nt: TGTGCCAGCAGTGTCGGCATAAGGGAGACCCAGTACTTC

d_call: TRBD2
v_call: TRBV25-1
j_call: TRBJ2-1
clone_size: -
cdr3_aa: CASSPGGSSYNEQFF
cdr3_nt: TGTGCCAGCAGTCCGGGGGGAAGCTCCTACAATGAGCAGTTCTTC

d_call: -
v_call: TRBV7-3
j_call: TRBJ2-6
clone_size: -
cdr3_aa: CASSNLFGANVLTF
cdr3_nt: TGTGCCAGCAGCAACCTCTTTGGGGCCAACGTCCTGACTTTC

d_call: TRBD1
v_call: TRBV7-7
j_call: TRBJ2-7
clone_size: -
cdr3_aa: CASSPGPTRQGLEQYF
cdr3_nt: TGTGCCAGCAGCCCCGGGCCAACTAGACAGGGGCTCGAGCAGTACTTC

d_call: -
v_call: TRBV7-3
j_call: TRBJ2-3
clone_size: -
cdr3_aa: CASSLSGGHTDTQYF
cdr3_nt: TGTGCCAGCAGCTTAAGCGGGGGCCACACAGATACGCAGTATTTT

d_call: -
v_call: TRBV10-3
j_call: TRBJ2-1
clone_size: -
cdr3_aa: CAIRPDRRSSYNEQFF
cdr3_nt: TGTGCCATCAGACCCGACAGGAGGTCATCCTACAATGAGCAGTTCTTC

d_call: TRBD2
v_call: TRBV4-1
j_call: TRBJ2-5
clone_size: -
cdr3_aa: CASSPVQIGLAGDQETQYF
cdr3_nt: TGCGCCAGCAGCCCCGTGCAGATCGGACTAGCGGGAGACCAAGAGACCCAGTACTTC

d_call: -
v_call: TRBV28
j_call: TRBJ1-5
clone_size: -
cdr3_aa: CASSGWEINQPQHF
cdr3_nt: TGTGCCAGCAGTGGATGGGAGATCAATCAGCCCCAGCATTTT

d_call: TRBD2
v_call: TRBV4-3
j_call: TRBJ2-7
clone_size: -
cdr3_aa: CASSQVTGGTYEQYF
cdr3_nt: TGCGCCAGCAGCCAAGTAACGGGGGGGACGTACGAGCAGTACTTC

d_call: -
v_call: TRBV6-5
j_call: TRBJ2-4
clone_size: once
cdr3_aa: CASTSALGFGDIQYF
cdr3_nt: TGTGCCAGCACCTCAGCACTGGGTTTTGGGGACATTCAGTACTTC

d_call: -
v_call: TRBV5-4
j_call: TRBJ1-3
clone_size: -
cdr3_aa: CASSLDRAGNTIYF
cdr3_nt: TGTGCCAGCAGCTTGGACAGGGCTGGAAACACCATATATTTT

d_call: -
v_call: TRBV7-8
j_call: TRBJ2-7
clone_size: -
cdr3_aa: CASSLGRVPDPEQYF
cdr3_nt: TGTGCCAGCAGCTTAGGTCGGGTCCCCGATCCCGAGCAGTACTTC

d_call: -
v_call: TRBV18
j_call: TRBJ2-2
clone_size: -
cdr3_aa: CASSPQTGTLNTGELFF
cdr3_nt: TGTGCCAGCTCACCGCAAACCGGGACTCTGAACACCGGGGAGCTGTTTTTT

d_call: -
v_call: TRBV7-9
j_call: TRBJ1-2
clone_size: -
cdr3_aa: CASSLDSGGYTF
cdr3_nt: TGTGCCAGCAGCTTAGACAGTGGTGGCTACACCTTC

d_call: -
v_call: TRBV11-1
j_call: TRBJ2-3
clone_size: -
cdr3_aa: CASSLAPGGTTDTQYF
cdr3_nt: TGTGCCAGCAGCTTAGCTCCGGGGGGCACCACAGATACGCAGTATTTT